This T cell receptor (beta chain) appears in the sequencing data of a study of blood T cell repertoires in COVID-19. Study overall: The study drew acute and convalescent COVID-19 samples from the United States, Italy and Spain.

V lost 2 bases, J lost 10 bases, and 27 bases lay in between. CDR3 length: 17 amino acids. Germline values: CDR1 SGHNT, CDR2 YYREEE (reference sequence). Sequenced by immunoSEQ multiplex PCR; TCRdb stores in-frame clones only, minus some. Of around 300,000 clones in the sample, approximately 90% were seen once. This clonotype originated in a woman in her forties or fifties with active or convalescent COVID-19. Sequenced sample: peripheral blood. The V call is TRBV5-4, the J call TRBJ1-1; D call uncertain. The CDR3 sequence is CASSLSVDGEPYLGAFF. The DNA for the CDR3 is TGTGCCAGCAGCTTATCTGTTGACGGGGAACCTTACCTCGGAGCTTTCTTT.